This TCR beta chain was identified in a study of blood T cell repertoires in COVID-19. Study details: PBMCs, B-cell-depleted T cells, or T cells were the source of the cDNA or gDNA that made up the material.

Seattle patients were enrolled while actively infected and followed longitudinally. The table came from immunoSEQ multiplex PCR; TCRdb's copy has only in-frame clones and leaves some out. Seen here are 300,000 to 400,000 clones, more than 70% observed once, and the top ten hold more than 5.5%. Trimming pared 3 bases from V and 8 bases from J, leaving 7 bases between. The CDR3 runs 11 residues. The specimen sequenced was peripheral blood. The receptor comes from a woman in her 70s with COVID-19, enrolled during active disease. The V gene is TRBV12-3 or TRBV12-4, the J gene TRBJ1-1, with D unresolved. CDR3 loop: CASSFSREAFF. The CDR3 DNA reads as TGTGCCAGCAGTTTTTCGCGAGAAGCTTTCTTT.